This TCR beta chain appears in the sequencing data of a study of blood T cell repertoires in COVID-19 (dated by TCRdb to the early 2020s). For context, the study as a whole: Samples from collaborators originated in the United States, Italy and Spain and spanned both the acute and convalescent phases of COVID-19. A freely available public database, intended as a resource for researchers studying the immune response to SARS-CoV-2, is where the repertoires were released. Subjects who had been exposed to COVID-19, were actively infected with it, or had recovered from it provided the deeply sampled blood TCRbeta repertoires that made up the dataset. Sample metadata almost always included a de-identified subject ID, COVID-19 status, age in years and sex. Where available, HLA class I and class II types were obtained from metadata supplied by the sample provider rather than from assay-based typing. The material from the prospective study consisted of cDNA or gDNA derived from T cells, B-cell-depleted T cells, or PBMCs. Samples came from the ongoing ImmuneRACE study (first 160 participants) plus 1,254 subjects from 6 global collaborators.

TCRbeta CDR3 regions were amplified from genomic DNA using the immunoSEQ Assay, a bias-controlled multiplex PCR. The source study handled its data this way. Nucleated cell counts per sample were estimated from amplification of reference gene primers within the assay. To quantify the absolute abundance of each unique TCRbeta CDR3 rearrangement, sequence reads were collapsed and filtered. Productive Simpson clonality was computed per sample as the square root of Simpson's diversity index over productive rearrangements. The source is immuneACCESS, and TCRdb retained only in-frame sequences with V and J called. Part of the clones is not carried over; for the studies checked, unresolved V genes explain less than half of this, and the remainder is unexplained. D and trimming were read from the DNA, whereas the V and J calls and clone size are those reported in that table. The sample table lists roughly 150,000 clones, about four fifths of them with a count of one. The ten largest clonotypes hold more than 3.5% of the sample.

This clone was found a few times. Its antigen is currently not known. Per-nucleotide qualities are absent, and no much larger clonotype sits a single base away. The research as a whole found: Clinical and demographic metadata were provided uncurated, with the amount varying by source and participant.

Collaborating institutions collected whole blood in K2EDTA tubes following their own protocols. Collaborator samples were shipped for TCRbeta analysis as frozen whole blood, isolated PBMCs, or DNA extracted from either sample type. This sequence originates from a woman older than 75 with acute or convalescent COVID-19. Sequenced input: peripheral blood.

The CDR3 protein sequence reads: CASKYSGLNTEAFF. The nucleotides read TGTGCCAGCAAGTACTCGGGTCTTAACACTGAAGCTTTCTTT. The V and J segments used are TRBV19 and TRBJ1-1; no D gene call is confident. V drops 9 bases and J drops 2 bases, leaving 16 bases in between. CDR1 and CDR2 are drawn from the germline V gene (reference sequence): LNHDA, SQIVND. Reading from cysteine to phenylalanine, the CDR3 counts 14 amino acids. Only the CDR3 part of the read is kept: 42 bases, read in frame from the first base. Extended through the reference TRBV19 and TRBJ1-1 proteins, this CDR3 yields the full variable domain: DGGITQSPKYLFRKEGQNVTLSCEQNLNHDAMYWYRQDPGQGLRLIYYSQIVNDFQKGDIAEGYSVSREKKESFPLTVTSAQKNPTAFYLCASKYSGLNTEAFFGQGTRLTVV.